This TCR beta chain originates from a study of beta chain features in type 1 diabetes. Study-wide findings and caveats: Comparison showed that naive, central memory and Treg TCRB repertoires appeared more similar among patients than among healthy donors.

All of the isolated RNA was reverse transcribed, so expressed TCRB transcripts were sequenced. Assay used: immunoSEQ multiplex PCR; TCRdb lists only in-frame clones, some missing. The data show about half a million clones, approximately 30% seen once. This clone has a handful of counts. Its target is not known. This CDR3 region has 17 residues. V gave up 0 bases and J gave up 0 bases; unmatched junction bases: 8. The germline gives CDR1 MNHEY, CDR2 SMNVEV (reference sequence). The receptor's source is a man aged 18-30 years in good health. The sequenced sample was naive CD4+ T cells from blood. The chain links TRBV27 to TRBJ2-7; 7 positions match TRBD2. The DNA of the CDR3 is TGTGCCAGCAGTTTATCTTCTCGTATAGCGGGCTCCTACGAGCAGTACTTC. Protein sequence: CASSLSSRIAGSYEQYF.